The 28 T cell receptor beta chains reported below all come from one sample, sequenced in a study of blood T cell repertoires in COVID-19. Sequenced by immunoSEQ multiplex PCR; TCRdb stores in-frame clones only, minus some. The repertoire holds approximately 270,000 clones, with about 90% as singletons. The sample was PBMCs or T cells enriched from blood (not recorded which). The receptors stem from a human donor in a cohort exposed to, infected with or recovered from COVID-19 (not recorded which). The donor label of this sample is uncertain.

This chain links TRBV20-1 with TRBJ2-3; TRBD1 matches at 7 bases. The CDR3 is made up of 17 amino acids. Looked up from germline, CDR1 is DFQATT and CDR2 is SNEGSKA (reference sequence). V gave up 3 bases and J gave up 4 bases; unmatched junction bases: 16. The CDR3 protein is CSASSRGRIQLADTQYF. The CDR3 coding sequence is TGCAGTGCTAGTAGCAGGGGGAGAATCCAGCTTGCAGATACGCAGTATTTT.

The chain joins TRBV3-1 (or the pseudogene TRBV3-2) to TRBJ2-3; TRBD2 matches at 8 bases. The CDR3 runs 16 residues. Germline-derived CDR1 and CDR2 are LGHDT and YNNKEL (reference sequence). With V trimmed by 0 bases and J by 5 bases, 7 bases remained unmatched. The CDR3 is CASSQDVRGGIDTQYF. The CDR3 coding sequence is TGTGCCAGCAGCCAAGACGTCCGGGGGGGAATAGATACGCAGTATTTT.

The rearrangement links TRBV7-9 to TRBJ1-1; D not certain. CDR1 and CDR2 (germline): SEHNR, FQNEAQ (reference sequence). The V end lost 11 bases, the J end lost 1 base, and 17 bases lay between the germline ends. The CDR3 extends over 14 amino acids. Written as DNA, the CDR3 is TGTGCCGGATTACCTGCGGGCCAGAACACTGAAGCTTTCTTT. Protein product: CAGLPAGQNTEAFF.

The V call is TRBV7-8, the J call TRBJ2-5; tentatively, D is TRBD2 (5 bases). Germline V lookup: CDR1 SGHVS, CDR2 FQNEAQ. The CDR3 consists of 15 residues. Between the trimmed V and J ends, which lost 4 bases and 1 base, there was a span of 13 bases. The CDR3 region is CASSSSGRAQETQYF. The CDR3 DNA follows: TGTGCCAGCAGCTCTTCCGGGCGGGCCCAAGAGACCCAGTACTTC.

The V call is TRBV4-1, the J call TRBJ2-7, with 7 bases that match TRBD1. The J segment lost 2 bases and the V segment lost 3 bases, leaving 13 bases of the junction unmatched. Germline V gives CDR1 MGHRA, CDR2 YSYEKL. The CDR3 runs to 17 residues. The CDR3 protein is CASSHSLRDSIPYEQYF. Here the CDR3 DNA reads TGCGCCAGCAGCCATAGCCTCCGGGACAGTATTCCCTACGAGCAGTACTTC.

The CDR3 nucleotides read TGCAGCGTTGGGGGCGACAGGGGATGGGGCACTGAAGCTTTCTTT. Its protein is CSVGGDRGWGTEAFF. J is TRBJ1-1 and V is TRBV29-1; 8 bases map to TRBD1. With 4 bases clipped from V and 4 bases from J, the junction kept 11 bases outside the gene matches. Per the germline V gene, CDR1 is SQVTM and CDR2 is ANQGSEA. The length of the CDR3 is 15 residues.

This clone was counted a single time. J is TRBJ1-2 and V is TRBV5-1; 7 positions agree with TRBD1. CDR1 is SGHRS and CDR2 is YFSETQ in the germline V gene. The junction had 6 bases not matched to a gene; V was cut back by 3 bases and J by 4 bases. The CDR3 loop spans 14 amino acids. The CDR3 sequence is CASSYDRDPYGYTF. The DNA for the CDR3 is TGCGCCAGCAGCTACGACAGGGACCCCTATGGCTACACCTTC. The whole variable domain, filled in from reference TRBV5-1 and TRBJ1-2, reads KAGVTQTPRYLIKTRGQQVTLSCSPISGHRSVSWYQQTPGQGLQFLFEYFSETQRNKGNFPGRFSGRQFSNSRSEMNVSTLELGDSALYLCASSYDRDPYGYTFGSGTRLTVV.

The CDR3 region has the DNA TGTGCCAGTAGCCGCTGGGCGGGACAGGGTCCTAATCAGCCCCAGCATTTT. Its protein is CASSRWAGQGPNQPQHF. This chain links TRBV19 with TRBJ1-5; 9 bases are shared with TRBD1. The CDR3 totals 17 residues. In germline, CDR1 is LNHDA, CDR2 SQIVND (reference sequence). V was clipped by 6 bases and J by 4 bases; unmatched bases: 13.

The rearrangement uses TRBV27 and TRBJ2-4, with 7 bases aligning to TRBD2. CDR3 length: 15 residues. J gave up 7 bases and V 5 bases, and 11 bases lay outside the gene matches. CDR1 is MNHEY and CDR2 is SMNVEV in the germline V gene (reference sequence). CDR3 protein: CASSQLTAGSNIQYF. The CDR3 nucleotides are TGTGCCAGCAGTCAACTAACAGCGGGATCGAACATTCAGTACTTC.

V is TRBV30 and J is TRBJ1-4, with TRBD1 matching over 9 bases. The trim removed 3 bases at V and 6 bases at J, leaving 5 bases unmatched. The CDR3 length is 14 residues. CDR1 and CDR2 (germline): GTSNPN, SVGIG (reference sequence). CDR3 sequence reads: CAWRERTGDEKLFF. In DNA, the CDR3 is TGTGCCTGGAGAGAACGGACAGGGGATGAAAAACTGTTTTTT.

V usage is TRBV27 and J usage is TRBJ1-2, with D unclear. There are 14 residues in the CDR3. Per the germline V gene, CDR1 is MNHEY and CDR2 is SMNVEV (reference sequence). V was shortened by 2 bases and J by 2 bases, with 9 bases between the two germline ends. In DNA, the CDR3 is TGTGCCAGCAGTTTAGAGAGAGGGAACTATGGCTACACCTTC. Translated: CASSLERGNYGYTF.

CDR3 residues: CASSSRDRNNYGYTF. CDR3 nucleotides: TGTGCCAGCAGCTCGAGGGACAGAAATAACTATGGCTACACCTTC. V gene TRBV7-9 combines with J gene TRBJ1-2, with TRBD1 matching over 7 bases. After removal of 4 bases from V and 1 base from J, the junction contained 6 bases not matched to a gene. The CDR3 is 15 residues long. Per the germline V gene, CDR1 is SEHNR and CDR2 is FQNEAQ (reference sequence).

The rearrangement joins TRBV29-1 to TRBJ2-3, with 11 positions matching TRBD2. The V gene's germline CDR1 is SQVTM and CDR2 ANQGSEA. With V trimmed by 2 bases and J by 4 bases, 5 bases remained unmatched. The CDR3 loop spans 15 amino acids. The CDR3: CSVEQVAGGPDTQYF. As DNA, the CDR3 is TGCAGCGTTGAACAGGTAGCGGGGGGGCCAGATACGCAGTATTTT.

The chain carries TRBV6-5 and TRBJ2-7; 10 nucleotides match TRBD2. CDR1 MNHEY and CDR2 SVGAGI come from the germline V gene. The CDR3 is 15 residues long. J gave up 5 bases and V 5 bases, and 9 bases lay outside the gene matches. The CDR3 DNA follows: TGTGCCAGCAGTAGTTTAGCGGGGGGCGGCGACGAGCAGTACTTC. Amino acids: CASSSLAGGGDEQYF.

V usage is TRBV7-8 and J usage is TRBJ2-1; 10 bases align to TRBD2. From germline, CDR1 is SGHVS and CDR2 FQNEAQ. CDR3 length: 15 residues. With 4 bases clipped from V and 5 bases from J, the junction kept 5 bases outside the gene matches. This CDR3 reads CASSSSSGGDNEQFF. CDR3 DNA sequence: TGTGCCAGCAGCTCCTCGAGCGGGGGGGACAATGAGCAGTTCTTC.

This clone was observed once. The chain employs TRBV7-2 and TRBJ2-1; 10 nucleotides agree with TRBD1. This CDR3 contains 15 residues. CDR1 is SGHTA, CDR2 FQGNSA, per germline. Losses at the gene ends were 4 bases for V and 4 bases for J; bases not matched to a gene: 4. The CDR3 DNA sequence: TGTGCCAGCAGCTCACGGACAGGGGGGTACAATGAGCAGTTCTTC. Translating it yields CASSSRTGGYNEQFF.

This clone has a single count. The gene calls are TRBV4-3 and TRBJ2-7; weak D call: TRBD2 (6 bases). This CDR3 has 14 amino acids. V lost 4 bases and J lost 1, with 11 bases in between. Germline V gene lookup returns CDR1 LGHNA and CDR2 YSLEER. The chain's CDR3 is CASSPGTLSYEQYF. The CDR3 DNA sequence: TGCGCCAGCAGCCCCGGGACTTTGTCCTACGAGCAGTACTTC.

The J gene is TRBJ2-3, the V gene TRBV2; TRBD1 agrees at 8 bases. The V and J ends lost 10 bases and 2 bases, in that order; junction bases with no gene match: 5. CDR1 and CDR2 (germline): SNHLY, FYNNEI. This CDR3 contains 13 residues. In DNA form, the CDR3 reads TGTGCCACCAAGGACAGGGCCACAGATACGCAGTATTTT. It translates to CATKDRATDTQYF. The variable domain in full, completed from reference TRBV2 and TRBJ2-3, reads EPEVTQTPSHQVTQMGQEVILRCVPISNHLYFYWYRQILGQKVEFLVSFYNNEISEKSEIFDDQFSVERPDGSNFTLKIRSTKLEDSAMYFCATKDRATDTQYFGPGTRLTVL.

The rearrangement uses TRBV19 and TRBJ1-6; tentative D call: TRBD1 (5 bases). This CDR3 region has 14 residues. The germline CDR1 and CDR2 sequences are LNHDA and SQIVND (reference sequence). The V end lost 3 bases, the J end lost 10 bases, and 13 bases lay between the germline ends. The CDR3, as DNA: TGTGCCAGTAGTATGTCCCCTGGGGGGTCACCCCTCCACTTT. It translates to CASSMSPGGSPLHF.

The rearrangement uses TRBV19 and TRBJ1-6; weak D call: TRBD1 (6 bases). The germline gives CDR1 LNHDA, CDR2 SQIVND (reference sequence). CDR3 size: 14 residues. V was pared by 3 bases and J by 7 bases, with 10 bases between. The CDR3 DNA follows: TGTGCCAGTAGTATCAGGGGCCCGAATTCACCCCTCCACTTT. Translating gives CASSIRGPNSPLHF.

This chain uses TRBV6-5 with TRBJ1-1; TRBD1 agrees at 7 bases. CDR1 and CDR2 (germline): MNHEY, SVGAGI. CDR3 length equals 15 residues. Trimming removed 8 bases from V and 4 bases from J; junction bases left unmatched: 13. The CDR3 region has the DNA TGTGCCAGCCACCTATCCGGGACAGCGAGCACTGAAGCTTTCTTT. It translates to CASHLSGTASTEAFF.

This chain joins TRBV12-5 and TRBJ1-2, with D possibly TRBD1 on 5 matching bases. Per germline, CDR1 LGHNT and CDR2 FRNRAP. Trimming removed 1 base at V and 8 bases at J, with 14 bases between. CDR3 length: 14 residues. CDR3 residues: CASGLGYRDSGYTF. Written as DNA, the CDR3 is TGTGCTAGTGGTTTGGGGTACCGGGACTCCGGCTACACCTTC.

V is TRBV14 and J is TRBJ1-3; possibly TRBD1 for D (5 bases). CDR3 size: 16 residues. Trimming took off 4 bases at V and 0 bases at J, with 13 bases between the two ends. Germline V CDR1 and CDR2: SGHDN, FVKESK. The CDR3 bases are TGTGCCAGCAGCCCTCCGGGACTCCGCTCTGGAAACACCATATATTTT. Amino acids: CASSPPGLRSGNTIYF.

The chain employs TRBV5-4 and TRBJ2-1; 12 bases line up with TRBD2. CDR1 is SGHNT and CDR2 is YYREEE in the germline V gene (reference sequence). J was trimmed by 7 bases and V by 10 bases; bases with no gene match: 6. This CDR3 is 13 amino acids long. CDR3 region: CAWRLAGGNEQFF. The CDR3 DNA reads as TGTGCCTGGCGGCTAGCGGGGGGGAATGAGCAGTTCTTC.

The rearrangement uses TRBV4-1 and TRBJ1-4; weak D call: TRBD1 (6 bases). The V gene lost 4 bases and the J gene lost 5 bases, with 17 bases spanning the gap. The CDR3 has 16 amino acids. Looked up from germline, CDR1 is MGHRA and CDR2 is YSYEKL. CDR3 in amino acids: CASSRLWGTKNEKLFF. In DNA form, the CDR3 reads TGCGCCAGCAGCCGCCTGTGGGGGACAAAAAATGAAAAACTGTTTTTT.

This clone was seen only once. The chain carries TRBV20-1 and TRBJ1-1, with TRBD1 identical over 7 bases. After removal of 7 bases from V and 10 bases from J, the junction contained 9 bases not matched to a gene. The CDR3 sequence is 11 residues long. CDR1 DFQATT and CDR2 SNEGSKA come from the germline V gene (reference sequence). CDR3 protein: CSVTIRGLAFF. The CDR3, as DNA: TGCAGTGTTACAATCAGGGGGTTAGCTTTCTTT.

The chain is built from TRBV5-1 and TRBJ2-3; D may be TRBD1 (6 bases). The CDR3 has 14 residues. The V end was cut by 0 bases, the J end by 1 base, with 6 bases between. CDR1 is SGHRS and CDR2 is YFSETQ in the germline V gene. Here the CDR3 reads CASSLGGRTDTQYF. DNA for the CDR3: TGCGCCAGCAGCTTGGGGGGGCGCACAGATACGCAGTATTTT.

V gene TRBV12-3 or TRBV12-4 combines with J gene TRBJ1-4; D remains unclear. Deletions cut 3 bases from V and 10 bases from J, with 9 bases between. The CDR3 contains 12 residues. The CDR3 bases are TGTGCCAGCAGTTTGTTAGTCGGAAAACTGTTTTTT. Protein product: CASSLLVGKLFF.